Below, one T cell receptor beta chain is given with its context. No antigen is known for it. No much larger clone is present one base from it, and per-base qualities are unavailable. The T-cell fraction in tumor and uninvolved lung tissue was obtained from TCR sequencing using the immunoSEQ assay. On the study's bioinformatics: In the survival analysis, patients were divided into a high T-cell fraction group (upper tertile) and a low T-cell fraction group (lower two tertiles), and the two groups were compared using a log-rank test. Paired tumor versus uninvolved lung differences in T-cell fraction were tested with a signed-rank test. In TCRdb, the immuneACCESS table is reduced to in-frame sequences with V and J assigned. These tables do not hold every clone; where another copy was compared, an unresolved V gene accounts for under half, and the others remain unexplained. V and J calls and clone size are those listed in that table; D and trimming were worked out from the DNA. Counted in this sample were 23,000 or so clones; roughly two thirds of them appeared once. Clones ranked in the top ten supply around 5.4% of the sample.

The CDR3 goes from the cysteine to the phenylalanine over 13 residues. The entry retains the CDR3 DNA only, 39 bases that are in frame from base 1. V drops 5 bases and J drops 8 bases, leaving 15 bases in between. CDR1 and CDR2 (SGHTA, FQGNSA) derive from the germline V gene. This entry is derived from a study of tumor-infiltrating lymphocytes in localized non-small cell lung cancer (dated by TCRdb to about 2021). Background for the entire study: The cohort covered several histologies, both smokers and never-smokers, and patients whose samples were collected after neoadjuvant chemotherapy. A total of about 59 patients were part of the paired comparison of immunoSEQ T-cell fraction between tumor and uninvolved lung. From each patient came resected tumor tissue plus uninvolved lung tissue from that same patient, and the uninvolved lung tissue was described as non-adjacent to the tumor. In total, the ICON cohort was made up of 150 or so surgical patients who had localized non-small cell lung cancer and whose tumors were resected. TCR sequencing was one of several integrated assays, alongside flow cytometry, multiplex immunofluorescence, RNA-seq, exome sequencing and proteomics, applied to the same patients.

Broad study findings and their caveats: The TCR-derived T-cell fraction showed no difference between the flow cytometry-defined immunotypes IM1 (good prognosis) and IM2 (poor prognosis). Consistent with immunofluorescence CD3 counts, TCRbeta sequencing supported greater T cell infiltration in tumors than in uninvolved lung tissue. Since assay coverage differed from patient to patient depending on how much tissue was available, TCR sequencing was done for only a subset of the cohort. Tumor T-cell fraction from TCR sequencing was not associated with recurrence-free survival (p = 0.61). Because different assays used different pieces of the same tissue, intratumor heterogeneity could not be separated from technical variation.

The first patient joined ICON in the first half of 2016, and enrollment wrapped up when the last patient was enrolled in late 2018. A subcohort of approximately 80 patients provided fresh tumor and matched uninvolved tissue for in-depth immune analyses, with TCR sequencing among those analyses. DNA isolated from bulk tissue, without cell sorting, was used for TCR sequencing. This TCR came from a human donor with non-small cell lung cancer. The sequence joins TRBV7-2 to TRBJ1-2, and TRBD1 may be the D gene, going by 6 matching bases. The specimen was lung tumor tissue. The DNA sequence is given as TGTGCCAGCAGCCCAAACAGGGTGGGGGGCTACACCTTC. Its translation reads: CASSPNRVGGYTF.